This T cell receptor beta chain was obtained from a study of metastatic and nonmetastatic thyroid tumors. Study results and caveats: Significantly higher TCR beta diversity was reportedly seen in malignant thyroid tumors than benign nodules, in blood and tumor.

CDR3 length: 14 amino acids. Per germline, CDR1 MNHNS and CDR2 SASEGT. J gave up 2 bases and V 6 bases, and 6 bases lay outside the gene matches. Before thyroid surgery, none of the patients had received any treatment. This clone is termed medium-sized (0.01 to 0.1%). The antigen remains unidentified. MiXCR reprocessed the PCR reads for TCRdb. The sample carries about 28,000 clones, around 25% recorded once. This receptor was identified in a female donor with papillary thyroid cancer or a benign thyroid nodule (not recorded which). Some clones in this sample may be carry-over from other donors' samples. Sequencing was done on a sample of blood. The chain is built from TRBV6-1 and TRBJ1-1; 7 bases match TRBD1. The CDR3, as DNA: TGTGCCAGCAGCATGACAGGGTTCAACACTGAAGCTTTCTTT. It specifies CASSMTGFNTEAFF.